These 21 T cell receptor beta chains came from one sample sequenced in a study of tumor-infiltrating lymphocytes in localized non-small cell lung cancer. Sequencing used immunoSEQ multiplex PCR; TCRdb keeps in-frame clones, though not all of them. The sample has 13,000 or so clones; less than 85% are singletons. Sample: lung tumor tissue. Source of these receptors: a human donor with non-small cell lung cancer.

The chain recombines TRBV5-1 with TRBJ1-2, with D possibly TRBD1 on 6 matching bases. CDR3 length equals 15 residues. Trimming stripped 4 bases from V and 8 bases from J, with 21 bases between. Per germline, CDR1 SGHRS and CDR2 YFSETQ. The CDR3 nucleotides are TGCGCCAGCAGCGCGAGTACCGACAGGACCAAGGGCTACACCTTC. Amino acids: CASSASTDRTKGYTF.

This clone was counted a few times. This chain joins TRBV9 and TRBJ1-2; D may be TRBD1 (6 bases). The CDR3 totals 14 residues. CDR1 SGDLS and CDR2 YYNGEE come from the germline V gene. Trimming stripped 3 bases from V and 6 bases from J, with 15 bases between. The CDR3 loop reads CASSGKQGADGYTF. The CDR3 nucleotides are TGTGCCAGCAGCGGAAAACAGGGCGCGGATGGCTACACCTTC.

This clone came up once. The rearrangement joins TRBV4-3 to TRBJ2-7, with D tentatively TRBD1 (6 bases). Trimming cost V 0 bases and J 4 bases, with 16 bases left between them. Germline loops: CDR1 LGHNA, CDR2 YSLEER. CDR3 length: 16 residues. Here the CDR3 DNA reads TGCGCCAGCAGCCAAGATCGGGCAGGGGCAGGGTACGAGCAGTACTTC. It yields the protein CASSQDRAGAGYEQYF.

This rearrangement joins TRBV2 to TRBJ1-4, with unresolved D. V was trimmed by 1 base and J by 13 bases, leaving 13 bases between them. This CDR3 is built from 13 residues. Germline CDR1 is SNHLY and CDR2 is FYNNEI. The chain's CDR3 is CASSEVPQAGLFF. CDR3 DNA: TGTGCCAGCAGTGAAGTTCCTCAAGCGGGACTGTTTTTT.

The V and J genes are TRBV15 and TRBJ2-7; possible D gene TRBD1, 5 bases. Trimming removed 1 base from V and 3 bases from J, with 7 bases in between. This CDR3 comprises 13 residues. CDR1 LNHNV and CDR2 YYDKDF come from the germline V gene (reference sequence). For the CDR3, the DNA is TGTGCCACCAGCAGAGTTGACAGCTACGAGCAGTACTTC. Amino acid sequence: CATSRVDSYEQYF.

This chain uses TRBV4-1 with TRBJ1-4; D not resolved. V lost 5 bases and J 2 bases, leaving 9 bases between the germline ends. This CDR3 contains 14 residues. Germline V gene lookup returns CDR1 MGHRA and CDR2 YSYEKL. The CDR3 DNA is TGCGCCAGCAGCGGAGGTGATACTAATGAAAAACTGTTTTTT. This translates into CASSGGDTNEKLFF.

The chain's CDR3 is CASSQQGGENYGYTF. In DNA form, the CDR3 reads TGTGCCAGCAGTCAACAGGGAGGGGAGAACTATGGCTACACCTTC. This chain uses TRBV6-5 with TRBJ1-2, with D maybe TRBD1 (6 bases). The V gene lost 5 bases and the J gene lost 2 bases, with 15 bases spanning the gap. Germline V lookup: CDR1 MNHEY, CDR2 SVGAGI. There are 15 residues in the CDR3.

This chain joins TRBV5-6 and TRBJ2-2, with 7 bases aligning to TRBD1. This CDR3 has 14 residues. V was clipped by 1 base and J by 6 bases; unmatched bases: 3. The germline CDR1 and CDR2 sequences are SGHDT and YYEEEE. The CDR3 DNA reads TGTGCCAGCAGCTTGCGGCAGGGGGCCGGGGAGCTGTTTTTT. Residues: CASSLRQGAGELFF.

This chain joins TRBV27 and TRBJ2-1, with D tentatively TRBD1 (6 bases). The germline V gene encodes CDR1 MNHEY and CDR2 SMNVEV (reference sequence). Trimming took off 1 base at V and 8 bases at J, with 9 bases between the two ends. The CDR3 spans 13 residues. CDR3 sequence: CASSLWGQDEQFF. In DNA form, the CDR3 reads TGTGCCAGCAGTTTATGGGGGCAGGATGAGCAGTTCTTC.

The chain recombines TRBV19 with TRBJ2-6; TRBD1 is a possible D gene (6 bases). The length of the CDR3 is 15 residues. V lost 6 bases and J 2 bases, leaving 11 bases between the germline ends. The germline gives CDR1 LNHDA, CDR2 SQIVND (reference sequence). The chain's CDR3 is CASRQGIAGANVLTF. The CDR3 DNA reads as TGTGCCAGTAGACAGGGAATCGCTGGGGCCAACGTCCTGACTTTC.

Notes on this clone: A read error may produce the germline difference seen at one junction end. The J gene is TRBJ1-1, the V gene TRBV2; 10 nucleotides align to TRBD1. Germline V CDR1 and CDR2: SNHLY, FYNNEI. CDR3 length: 15 residues. As DNA, the CDR3 is TGTGCCAGCAGTGTACGGACAGGGGGGAACTCTGAAGCTTTCTTT. Translating it yields CASSVRTGGNSEAFF.

This chain connects TRBV11-2 to TRBJ2-3; 8 positions match TRBD2. The ends lost 5 bases at V and 0 bases at J; junction bases unmatched: 4. Germline V gene data show CDR1 as SGHAT and CDR2 as FQNNGV. The CDR3 consists of 15 residues. CDR3 DNA: TGTGCCAGCAGCCTCGGACTAGCTAGCACAGATACGCAGTATTTT. This sequence encodes CASSLGLASTDTQYF.

The chain employs TRBV7-2 and TRBJ1-4; D is possibly TRBD1 (5 bases). Germline CDR1 reads SGHTA; CDR2 reads FQGNSA. CDR3 length: 13 residues. Trimming took off 4 bases at V and 4 bases at J, with 7 bases between the two ends. The CDR3 DNA follows: TGTGCCAGCAGCTCGGGACTTAATGAAAAACTGTTTTTT. Translated: CASSSGLNEKLFF. Looking up the rest from reference TRBV7-2 and TRBJ1-4 gives the full variable domain: GAGVSQSPSNKVTEKGKDVELRCDPISGHTALYWYRQSLGQGLEFLIYFQGNSAPDKSGLPSDRFSAERTGGSVSTLTIQRTQQEDSAVYLCASSSGLNEKLFFGSGTQLSVL.

The chain carries TRBV5-8 and TRBJ1-5; no clear D gene. The CDR3 sequence is 14 residues long. Germline-derived CDR1 and CDR2 are SGHTS and YDEGEE. Trimming shortened V by 2 bases and J by 0 bases, and 6 bases separated the two germline ends. CDR3 in DNA: TGTGCCAGCAGCTTTTTAACTAGCAATCAGCCCCAGCATTTT. It is translated as CASSFLTSNQPQHF.

The chain carries TRBV29-1 and TRBJ2-7, with a possible D match to TRBD1 (6 bases). Trimming shortened V by 4 bases and J by 6 bases, and 13 bases separated the two germline ends. Germline CDR1 is SQVTM and CDR2 is ANQGSEA. The CDR3 consists of 12 residues. For the CDR3, the DNA is TGCAGCGTTGCCCCTACAGGGTCCGAGCAGTACTTC. Amino acid sequence: CSVAPTGSEQYF.

The genes are TRBV2 and TRBJ1-5; D not resolved. V lost 6 bases and J 2 bases, leaving 8 bases between the germline ends. CDR1 and CDR2 (germline): SNHLY, FYNNEI. The CDR3 runs 13 residues. The CDR3 reads CASRTTGNQPQHF. The CDR3 coding sequence is TGTGCCAGCAGGACAACCGGCAATCAGCCCCAGCATTTT.

The J gene is TRBJ1-4, the V gene TRBV25-1, with TRBD1 identical over 8 bases. V shed 5 bases and J 8 bases; nucleotides not matched to a gene: 13. Germline V gene data show CDR1 as MGHDK and CDR2 as SYGVNS. The CDR3 runs 16 residues. CDR3 loop: CASSRYQQGGQEKLFF. Written as DNA, the CDR3 is TGTGCCAGCAGTCGTTACCAACAGGGGGGTCAGGAAAAACTGTTTTTT. The whole variable domain, remainder taken from reference TRBV25-1 and TRBJ1-4, is EADIYQTPRYLVIGTGKKITLECSQTMGHDKMYWYQQDPGMELHLIHYSYGVNSTEKGDLSSESTVSRIRTEHFPLTLESARPSHTSQYLCASSRYQQGGQEKLFFGSGTQLSVL.

The chain uses TRBV5-4 and TRBJ2-4, with D unclear. The CDR3 is 14 amino acids. Germline CDR1 and CDR2: SGHNT and YYREEE (reference sequence). V lost 0 bases to trimming and J lost 5 bases, with 9 bases between them. DNA for the CDR3: TGTGCCAGCAGCTTGGCAGTAACCCAAAACATTCAGTACTTC. As protein: CASSLAVTQNIQYF.

The chain is built from TRBV19 and TRBJ2-7; D is possibly TRBD1 or TRBD2 (5 bases each). The germline CDR1 and CDR2 sequences are LNHDA and SQIVND (reference sequence). The CDR3 sequence is 12 residues long. Trimming stripped 3 bases from V and 2 bases from J, with 5 bases between. The CDR3 DNA is TGTGCCAGTAGTATGGGGGCCTACGAGCAGTACTTC. Translated, it gives CASSMGAYEQYF.

The chain carries TRBV30 and TRBJ1-1; maybe TRBD1 (5 bases). Looked up from germline, CDR1 is GTSNPN and CDR2 is SVGIG (reference sequence). With 3 bases removed from V and 5 bases from J, the gap between germline ends came to 16 bases. The length of the CDR3 is 14 residues. CDR3 DNA: TGTGCCTGGAGGCCAGCTATGGGGGAGACTGAAGCTTTCTTT. It translates to CAWRPAMGETEAFF.

This clone was recorded once. This chain connects TRBV7-2 to TRBJ2-3; no definite D call. Per germline, CDR1 SGHTA and CDR2 FQGNSA. The V end was cut by 5 bases, the J end by 2 bases, with 11 bases between. CDR3 length equals 14 residues. DNA for the CDR3: TGTGCCAGCAGCCCCTCCCGTATCACAGATACGCAGTATTTT. Protein product: CASSPSRITDTQYF.